This is a list of T cell receptor beta chains from one sample in a study of T cells in Graves' hyperthyroidism and ophthalmopathy. TCRdb itself ran the multiplex PCR reads through MiXCR, one entry per CDR3 protein. The sample lists roughly 400,000 distinct CDR3 sequences, roughly 25% seen once, with roughly 80% in the top ten. Sequenced sample: blood. These receptors came from a man aged 45-60 years with Graves' hyperthyroidism. Both conserved end residues are part of each CDR3. D genes are given only for firm matches. Clone size is shown for a subset of rows, as once, few, many or a class of expanded clone.

size,J,V,length,D,CDR3,DNA
many,TRBJ1-1,TRBV27,15,TRBD1,CASSRDDRANTEAFF,TGTGCCAGCAGCCGAGATGACAGGGCGAACACTGAAGCTTTCTTT
-,TRBJ2-4,TRBV7-9,16,-,CASSLEGRVAKNIQYF,TGTGCCAGCAGCTTGGAGGGAAGGGTAGCCAAAAACATTCAGTACTTC
few,TRBJ1-1,TRBV11-2,13,-,CASSTYRNTEAFF,TGTGCCAGCAGCACTTACAGGAACACTGAAGCTTTCTTT
many,TRBJ2-7,TRBV2,17,TRBD2,CASSERGAGGPWSEQYF,TGTGCCAGCAGTGAGAGGGGTGCGGGAGGGCCTTGGAGCGAGCAGTACTTC
few,TRBJ2-2,TRBV29-1,13,TRBD2,CSVSGRIGGELFF,TGCAGCGTTAGCGGGAGGATAGGCGGGGAGCTGTTTTTT
-,TRBJ2-1,TRBV5-1,16,TRBD2,CASSLGGGLLNNEQFF,TGCGCCAGCAGCTTGGGCGGGGGGCTTTTGAACAATGAGCAGTTCTTC
-,TRBJ1-6,TRBV9,15,-,CASSASGVGNSPLHF,TGTGCCAGCAGCGCATCAGGGGTGGGTAATTCACCCCTCCACTTT
few,TRBJ2-1,TRBV6-2/TRBV6-3,13,-,CASSYWGINEQFF,TGTGCCAGCAGTTACTGGGGTATCAATGAGCAGTTCTTC
many,TRBJ2-3,TRBV11-2,16,TRBD2,CASSPGLAGGMDTQYF,TGTGCCAGCAGCCCGGGACTAGCGGGAGGTATGGATACGCAGTATTTT
-,TRBJ2-2,TRBV6-2/TRBV6-3,14,TRBD1,CASSYTGQAGELFF,TGTGCCAGCAGTTACACCGGACAGGCCGGGGAGCTGTTTTTT
-,TRBJ2-1,TRBV5-1,14,-,CASSFWGSYNEQFF,TGCGCCAGCAGCTTCTGGGGATCCTACAATGAGCAGTTCTTC
-,TRBJ2-1,TRBV25-1,16,TRBD2,CASSYHSGSAYNEQFF,TGTGCCAGCAGTTACCATAGCGGGAGCGCCTACAATGAGCAGTTCTTC